The 20 T cell receptor beta chains listed next were all sequenced from one sample in a study of control samples from healthy donors and cancer patients. Libraries were prepared by immunoSEQ multiplex PCR; TCRdb keeps only in-frame clonotypes and omits some of them. In the table there are roughly 48,000 clones, approximately 90% of which are singletons. The sample was PBMCs. The source of these receptors is a woman aged 40 to 50 with head and neck cancer.

This chain joins TRBV2 and TRBJ2-3; D possibly corresponds to TRBD2 (5 bases). The V and J ends lost 4 bases and 1 base respectively, with 9 bases between them. Per the germline V gene, CDR1 is SNHLY and CDR2 is FYNNEI. This CDR3 spans 14 amino acids. CDR3 bases: TGTGCCAGCAGTGGCCCCGGGGGCACAGATACGCAGTATTTT. Protein product: CASSGPGGTDTQYF.

The chain uses TRBV7-6 and TRBJ1-4, with 7 bases that match TRBD1. There are 17 residues in the CDR3. Per germline, CDR1 SGHVS and CDR2 FNYEAQ. The ends lost 0 bases at V and 5 bases at J; junction bases unmatched: 9. The CDR3 loop reads CASSLAPAGTANEKLFF. The CDR3 DNA follows: TGTGCCAGCAGCTTAGCGCCTGCCGGGACAGCAAATGAAAAACTGTTTTTT.

This rearrangement joins TRBV2 to TRBJ1-5; possibly TRBD1 for D (5 bases). V gave up 0 bases and J gave up 7 bases, with 13 bases separating them. CDR3 length equals 15 residues. The germline CDR1 and CDR2 sequences are SNHLY and FYNNEI. CDR3 loop: CASSEAHQGSQPQHF. CDR3 DNA: TGTGCCAGCAGTGAAGCGCACCAGGGTAGCCAGCCCCAGCATTTT. The variable domain in full, completed from reference TRBV2 and TRBJ1-5, reads EPEVTQTPSHQVTQMGQEVILRCVPISNHLYFYWYRQILGQKVEFLVSFYNNEISEKSEIFDDQFSVERPDGSNFTLKIRSTKLEDSAMYFCASSEAHQGSQPQHFGDGTRLSIL.

The chain carries TRBV11-2 and TRBJ1-1, with 8 bases aligning to TRBD1. The junction had 11 bases not matched to a gene; V was cut back by 1 base and J by 4 bases. CDR1 and CDR2 (germline): SGHAT, FQNNGV. The CDR3 length is 17 residues. The CDR3 region has the DNA TGTGCCAGCAGCTTAGGTTACAGGGGGAAGTTTGGCACTGAAGCTTTCTTT. It specifies CASSLGYRGKFGTEAFF.

This chain connects TRBV27 to TRBJ1-2; D possibly corresponds to TRBD1 (5 bases). CDR3 length equals 14 residues. Germline CDR1 MNHEY, CDR2 SMNVEV (reference sequence). V shed 6 bases and J shed 4 bases, with 15 bases lying between them. In nucleotides, the CDR3 is TGTGCCAGCAGGGGGCCAGGGATTCTCTATGGCTACACCTTC. Amino acid sequence: CASRGPGILYGYTF.

This chain connects TRBV4-1 to TRBJ2-3; 7 bases match TRBD2. V gave up 2 bases and J gave up 3 bases; unmatched junction bases: 5. This CDR3 is built from 15 residues. The germline gives CDR1 MGHRA, CDR2 YSYEKL. CDR3: CASSQRGAGTDTQYF. The DNA for the CDR3 is TGCGCCAGCAGCCAAAGGGGAGCGGGGACAGATACGCAGTATTTT.

The chain is built from TRBV29-1 and TRBJ2-3; unclear D gene. Germline CDR1 reads SQVTM; CDR2 reads ANQGSEA. The length of the CDR3 is 14 residues. V lost 1 base and J lost 5, with 13 bases in between. The CDR3 reads CSVEGPNTGDTQYF. The CDR3 DNA reads TGCAGCGTTGAAGGCCCGAACACCGGAGATACGCAGTATTTT.

The CDR3 bases are TGCAGCGTTGAAGATCGACGGGCAGGGAGTAACCTTCTATATGGCTACACCTTC. Protein sequence: CSVEDRRAGSNLLYGYTF. V gene TRBV29-1 combines with J gene TRBJ1-2; tentative D call: TRBD1 (5 bases). The CDR3 runs 18 residues. In germline, CDR1 is SQVTM, CDR2 ANQGSEA. Trimming cost V 0 bases and J 5 bases, with 25 bases left between them.

The V call is TRBV7-9, the J call TRBJ2-1; 11 positions match TRBD2. V shed 5 bases and J 6 bases; nucleotides not matched to a gene: 6. This CDR3 spans 15 amino acids. Germline V gene lookup returns CDR1 SEHNR and CDR2 FQNEAQ (reference sequence). CDR3 amino acids: CASSLSGGAFNEQFF. In DNA, the CDR3 is TGTGCCAGCAGCCTTAGCGGGGGGGCCTTCAATGAGCAGTTCTTC.

The chain uses TRBV7-9 and TRBJ2-2; D not certain. The CDR3 spans 16 residues. Trimming removed 1 base from V and 2 bases from J, with 11 bases in between. Germline V gene lookup returns CDR1 SEHNR and CDR2 FQNEAQ (reference sequence). The CDR3 loop is CASSLGRTANTGELFF. Here the CDR3 DNA reads TGTGCCAGCAGCTTAGGCCGGACGGCAAACACCGGGGAGCTGTTTTTT.

This clone was seen a handful of times. This chain links TRBV24-1 with TRBJ2-3; D remains unclear. This CDR3 comprises 15 residues. V was clipped by 5 bases and J by 0 bases, with 11 bases between them. CDR1 and CDR2 (germline): KGHDR, SFDVKD. The CDR3 loop reads CATSGTTESTDTQYF. The CDR3 DNA follows: TGTGCCACCAGTGGTACGACGGAAAGCACAGATACGCAGTATTTT.

The chain links TRBV18 to TRBJ1-2; D gene unclear. This CDR3 region has 14 residues. With 0 bases removed from V and 6 bases from J, the gap between germline ends came to 11 bases. Germline lookup yields CDR1 KGHSH and CDR2 LQKENI. The DNA for the CDR3 is TGTGCCAGCTCACCACCGGGTCAGGTTCATGGCTACACCTTC. It codes for CASSPPGQVHGYTF.

This clone is a singleton in its sample. This rearrangement joins TRBV28 to TRBJ1-1, with TRBD1 identical over 7 bases. Germline V gene data show CDR1 as MDHEN and CDR2 as SYDVKM. V lost 8 bases, J lost 6 bases, and 15 bases stayed unmatched. The length of the CDR3 is 15 residues. The CDR3 nucleotides are TGTGCCAGCGCTTTAGGGGGCGCGGGAAGGCCTGAAGCTTTCTTT. This translates into CASALGGAGRPEAFF. The whole variable domain, remainder taken from reference TRBV28 and TRBJ1-1, is DVKVTQSSRYLVKRTGEKVFLECVQDMDHENMFWYRQDPGLGLRLIYFSYDVKMKEKGDIPEGYSVSREKKERFSLILESASTNQTSMYLCASALGGAGRPEAFFGQGTRLTVV.

This chain connects TRBV14 to TRBJ2-3; 9 nucleotides match TRBD1. Trimming cost V 4 bases and J 3 bases; bases outside gene matches: 5. The CDR3 spans 15 residues. Germline CDR1 SGHDN, CDR2 FVKESK. The CDR3 DNA reads TGTGCCAGCAGCCCTTACAGGGGGCGGACAGATACGCAGTATTTT. The encoded protein is CASSPYRGRTDTQYF.

Here the CDR3 reads CASSRGTGWNTEAFF. CDR3 sequence (DNA): TGTGCCAGCAGCAGAGGGACAGGATGGAACACTGAAGCTTTCTTT. This chain uses TRBV5-8 with TRBJ1-1; 8 bases line up with TRBD1. The length of the CDR3 is 15 residues. The germline V gene encodes CDR1 SGHTS and CDR2 YDEGEE. V was pared by 4 bases and J by 1 base, with 6 bases of the junction left unmatched. The full variable domain, in which reference TRBV5-8 and TRBJ1-1 provide the parts outside the CDR3, is EAGVTQSPTHLIKTRGQQATLRCSPISGHTSVYWYQQALGLGLQFLLWYDEGEERNRGNFPPRFSGRQFPNYSSELNVNALELEDSALYLCASSRGTGWNTEAFFGQGTRLTVV.

The rearrangement links TRBV28 to TRBJ1-4; weak D call: TRBD1 (6 bases). V gave up 5 bases and J gave up 6 bases, with 7 bases separating them. The germline gives CDR1 MDHEN, CDR2 SYDVKM. The CDR3 contains 12 residues. CDR3 in amino acids: CASSTGYEKLFF. In nucleotides, the CDR3 is TGTGCCAGCAGTACAGGGTATGAAAAACTGTTTTTT.

V gene TRBV12-3 or TRBV12-4 combines with J gene TRBJ1-1, with a tentative D call TRBD1 (5 bases). Trimming pared 3 bases from V and 11 bases from J, leaving 10 bases between. The CDR3 is 11 residues long. CDR3 sequence reads: CASSFRDRAFF. CDR3 sequence (DNA): TGTGCCAGCAGTTTCAGGGATAGGGCTTTCTTT.

The rearrangement joins TRBV7-9 to TRBJ1-2; D call uncertain. Germline V gives CDR1 SEHNR, CDR2 FQNEAQ (reference sequence). CDR3 length: 13 amino acids. The V and J ends lost 4 bases and 3 bases respectively, with 9 bases between them. CDR3 in DNA: TGTGCCAGCAGCTACCGGGAGGACTATGGCTACACCTTC. Its translation: CASSYREDYGYTF.

This chain joins TRBV11-2 and TRBJ2-3; TRBD1 might be the D (6 bases). This CDR3 has 19 amino acids. In germline, CDR1 is SGHAT, CDR2 FQNNGV. V was cut by 0 bases and J by 2 bases, with 21 bases left in between. The CDR3 protein is CASSLDRPWAGDDTDTQYF. In DNA form, the CDR3 reads TGTGCCAGCAGCTTAGATCGGCCCTGGGCAGGGGACGACACAGATACGCAGTATTTT.

The V gene is TRBV15, the J gene TRBJ1-6; TRBD1 might be the D (6 bases). Trimming removed 0 bases at V and 10 bases at J, with 16 bases between. Germline loops: CDR1 LNHNV, CDR2 YYDKDF (reference sequence). This CDR3 comprises 16 residues. The CDR3 loop is CATSRDGGGRGSPLHF. DNA of the CDR3: TGTGCCACCAGCAGAGATGGCGGGGGCAGGGGATCACCCCTCCACTTT.